This TCR beta chain derives from a study of T cell clones after liver transplantation. Study-wide context: Liver transplant recipients had immunosuppression withdrawal attempted within 2 years. Standard immunosuppression, with no induction, continued until 12-24 months after transplant. Points from the study as a whole: Small, mixed patient groups and varying post-transplant times limit these conclusions.

Clones were sequenced by immunoSEQ multiplex PCR, and TCRdb holds only the in-frame ones, with some missing. The sample includes roughly 23,000 clones, 93% seen only once; the top ten take roughly 25%. As regards this clone: Its antigen is not known.

This clonotype was obtained from a human patient who received a liver transplant. Some T cells may trace back to the graft donor. The source was CD8+ T cells from blood, collected approximately 25 months after liver transplant.

The CDR3 coding sequence is TGTGCCAGCAGTTTTTCCGTCAGCGACTCCTACGAGCAGTACTTC. It yields the protein CASSFSVSDSYEQYF. The chain links TRBV27 to TRBJ2-7, with D uncertain. The CDR3 is made up of 15 amino acids. CDR1 and CDR2 (germline): MNHEY, SMNVEV (reference sequence). V was trimmed by 3 bases and J by 0 bases, leaving 12 bases between them.